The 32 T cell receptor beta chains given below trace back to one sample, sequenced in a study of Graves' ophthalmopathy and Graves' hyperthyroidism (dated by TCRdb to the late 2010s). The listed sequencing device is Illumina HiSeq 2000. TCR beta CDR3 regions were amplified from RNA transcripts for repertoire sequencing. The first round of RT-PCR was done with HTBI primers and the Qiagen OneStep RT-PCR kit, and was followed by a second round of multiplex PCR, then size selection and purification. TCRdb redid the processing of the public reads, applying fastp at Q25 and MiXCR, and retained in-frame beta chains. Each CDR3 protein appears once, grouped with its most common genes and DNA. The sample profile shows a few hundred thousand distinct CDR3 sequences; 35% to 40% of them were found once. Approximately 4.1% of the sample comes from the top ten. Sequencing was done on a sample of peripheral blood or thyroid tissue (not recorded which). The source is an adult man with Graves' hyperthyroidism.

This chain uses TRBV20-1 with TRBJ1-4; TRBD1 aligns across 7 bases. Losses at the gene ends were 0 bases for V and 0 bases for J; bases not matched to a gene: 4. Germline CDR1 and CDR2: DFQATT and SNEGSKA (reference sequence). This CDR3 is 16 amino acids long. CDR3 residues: CSARDQGTATNEKLFF. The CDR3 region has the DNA TGCAGTGCTAGAGATCAAGGGACAGCAACTAATGAAAAACTGTTTTTT.

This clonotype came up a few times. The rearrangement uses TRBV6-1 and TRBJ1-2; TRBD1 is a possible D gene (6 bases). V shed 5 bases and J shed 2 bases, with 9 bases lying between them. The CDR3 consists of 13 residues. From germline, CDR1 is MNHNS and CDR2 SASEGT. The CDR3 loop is CASSMTGNYGYTF. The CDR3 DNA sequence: TGTGCCAGCAGTATGACAGGAAACTATGGCTACACCTTC.

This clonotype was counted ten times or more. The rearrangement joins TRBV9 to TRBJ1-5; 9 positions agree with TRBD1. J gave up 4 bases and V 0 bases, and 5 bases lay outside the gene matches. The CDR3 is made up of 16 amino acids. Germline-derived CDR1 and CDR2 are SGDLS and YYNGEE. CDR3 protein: CASSVDRGLRNQPQHF. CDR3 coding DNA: TGTGCCAGCAGCGTAGACAGGGGGCTAAGAAATCAGCCCCAGCATTTT.

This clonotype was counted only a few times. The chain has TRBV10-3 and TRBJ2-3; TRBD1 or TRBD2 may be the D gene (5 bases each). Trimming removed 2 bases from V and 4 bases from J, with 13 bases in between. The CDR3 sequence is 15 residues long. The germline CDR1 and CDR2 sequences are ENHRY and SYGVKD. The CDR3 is CAISEPPGTPDTQYF. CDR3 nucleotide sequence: TGTGCCATCAGTGAGCCGCCCGGGACCCCAGATACGCAGTATTTT.

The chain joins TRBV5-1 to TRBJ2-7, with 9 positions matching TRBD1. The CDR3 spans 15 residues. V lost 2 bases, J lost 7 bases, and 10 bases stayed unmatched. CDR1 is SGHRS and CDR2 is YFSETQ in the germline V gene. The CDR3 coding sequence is TGCGCCAGCAGCTTCCGGACAGGGGCCACCGGGGAGCAGTACTTC. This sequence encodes CASSFRTGATGEQYF.

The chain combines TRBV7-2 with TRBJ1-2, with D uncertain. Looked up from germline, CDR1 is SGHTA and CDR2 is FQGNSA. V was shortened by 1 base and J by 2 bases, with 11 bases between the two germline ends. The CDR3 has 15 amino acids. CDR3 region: CASSLEGRSNYGYTF. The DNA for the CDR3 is TGTGCCAGCAGCTTAGAGGGCAGGTCAAACTATGGCTACACCTTC.

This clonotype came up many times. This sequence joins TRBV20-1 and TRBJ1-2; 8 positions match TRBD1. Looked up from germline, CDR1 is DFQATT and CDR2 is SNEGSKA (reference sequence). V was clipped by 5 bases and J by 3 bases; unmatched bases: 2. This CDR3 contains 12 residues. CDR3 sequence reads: CSAGQGYYGYTF. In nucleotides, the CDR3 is TGCAGTGCTGGACAGGGATACTATGGCTACACCTTC.

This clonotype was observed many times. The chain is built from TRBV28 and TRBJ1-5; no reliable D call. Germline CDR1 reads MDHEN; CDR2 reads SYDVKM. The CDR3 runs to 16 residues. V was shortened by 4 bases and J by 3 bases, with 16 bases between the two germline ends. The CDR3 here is CASSWQDQNYNQPQHF. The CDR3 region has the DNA TGTGCCAGCAGTTGGCAAGACCAGAACTACAATCAGCCCCAGCATTTT.

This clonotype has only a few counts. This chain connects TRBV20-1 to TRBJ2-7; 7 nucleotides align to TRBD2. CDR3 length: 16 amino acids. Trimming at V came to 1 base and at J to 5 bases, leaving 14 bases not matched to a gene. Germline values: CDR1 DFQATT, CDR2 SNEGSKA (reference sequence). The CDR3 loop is CSARVPHAGDSNEQYF. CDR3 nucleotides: TGCAGTGCTAGAGTTCCCCACGCGGGAGACTCGAACGAGCAGTACTTC.

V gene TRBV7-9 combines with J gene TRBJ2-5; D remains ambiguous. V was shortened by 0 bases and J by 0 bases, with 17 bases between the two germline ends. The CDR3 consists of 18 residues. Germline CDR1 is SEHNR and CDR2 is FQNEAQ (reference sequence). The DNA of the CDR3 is TGTGCCAGCAGCTTAGCATCCGGACCCCGGCAGTACCAAGAGACCCAGTACTTC. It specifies CASSLASGPRQYQETQYF.

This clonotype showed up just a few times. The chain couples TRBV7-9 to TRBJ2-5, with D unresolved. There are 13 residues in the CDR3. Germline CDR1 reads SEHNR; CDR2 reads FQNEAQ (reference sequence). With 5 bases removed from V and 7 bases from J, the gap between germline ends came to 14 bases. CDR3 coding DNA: TGTGCCAGCAGCAATGGGAAAGTCGGGACCCAGTACTTC. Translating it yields CASSNGKVGTQYF.

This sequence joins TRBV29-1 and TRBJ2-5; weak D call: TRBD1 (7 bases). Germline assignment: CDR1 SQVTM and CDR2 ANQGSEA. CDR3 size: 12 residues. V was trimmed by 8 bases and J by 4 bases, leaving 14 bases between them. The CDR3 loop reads CSQGDGGETQYF. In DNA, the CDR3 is TGCAGCCAGGGGGACGGGGGAGAGACCCAGTACTTC.

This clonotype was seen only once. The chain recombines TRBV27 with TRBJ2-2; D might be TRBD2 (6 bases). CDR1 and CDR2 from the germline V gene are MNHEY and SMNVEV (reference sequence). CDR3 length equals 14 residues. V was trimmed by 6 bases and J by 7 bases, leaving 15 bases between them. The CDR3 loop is CASSLSAGFGELFF. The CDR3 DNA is TGTGCCAGCAGCCTCTCCGCGGGGTTCGGGGAGCTGTTTTTT.

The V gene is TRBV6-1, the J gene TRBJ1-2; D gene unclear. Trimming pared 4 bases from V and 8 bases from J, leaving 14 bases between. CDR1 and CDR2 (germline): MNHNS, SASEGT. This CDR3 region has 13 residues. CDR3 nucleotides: TGTGCCAGCAGTGGTCCGATGGAGTGGGGCTACACCTTC. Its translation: CASSGPMEWGYTF.

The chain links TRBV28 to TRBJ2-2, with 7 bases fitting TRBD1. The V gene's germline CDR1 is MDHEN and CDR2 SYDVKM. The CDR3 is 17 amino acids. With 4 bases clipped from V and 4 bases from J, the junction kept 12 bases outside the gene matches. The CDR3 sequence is CASSSPIRDRSTGELFF. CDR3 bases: TGTGCCAGCAGTTCGCCTATCCGGGACAGAAGCACCGGGGAGCTGTTTTTT.

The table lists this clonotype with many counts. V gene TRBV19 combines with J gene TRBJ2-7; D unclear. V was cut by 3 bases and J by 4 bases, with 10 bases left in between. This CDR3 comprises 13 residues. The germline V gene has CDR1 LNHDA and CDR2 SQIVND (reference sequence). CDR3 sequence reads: CASSIGPTYEQYF. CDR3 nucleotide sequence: TGTGCCAGTAGTATCGGGCCCACGTACGAGCAGTACTTC.

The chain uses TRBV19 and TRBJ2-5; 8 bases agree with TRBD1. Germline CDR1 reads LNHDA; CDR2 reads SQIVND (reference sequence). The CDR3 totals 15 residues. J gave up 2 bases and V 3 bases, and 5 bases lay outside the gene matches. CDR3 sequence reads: CASSMPGTGQETQYF. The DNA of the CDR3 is TGTGCCAGTAGTATGCCCGGGACAGGACAAGAGACCCAGTACTTC. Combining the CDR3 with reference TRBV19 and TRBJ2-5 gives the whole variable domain DGGITQSPKYLFRKEGQNVTLSCEQNLNHDAMYWYRQDPGQGLRLIYYSQIVNDFQKGDIAEGYSVSREKKESFPLTVTSAQKNPTAFYLCASSMPGTGQETQYFGPGTRLLVL.

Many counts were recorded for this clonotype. CDR3 DNA: TGCAGTGCTCCAGGGGAGCGAGGCTACACCTTC. This codes for CSAPGERGYTF. This chain connects TRBV20-1 to TRBJ1-2; D is possibly TRBD1 (6 bases). Germline CDR1 and CDR2: DFQATT and SNEGSKA (reference sequence). The CDR3 is 11 residues long. With 5 bases removed from V and 8 bases from J, the gap between germline ends came to 12 bases.

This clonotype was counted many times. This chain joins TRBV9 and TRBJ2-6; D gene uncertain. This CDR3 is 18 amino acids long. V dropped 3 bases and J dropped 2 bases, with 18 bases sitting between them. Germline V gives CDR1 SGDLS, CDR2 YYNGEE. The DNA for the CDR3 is TGTGCCAGCAGCGACCATGACGAGCCCATTCCTGGGGCCAACGTCCTGACTTTC. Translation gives CASSDHDEPIPGANVLTF.

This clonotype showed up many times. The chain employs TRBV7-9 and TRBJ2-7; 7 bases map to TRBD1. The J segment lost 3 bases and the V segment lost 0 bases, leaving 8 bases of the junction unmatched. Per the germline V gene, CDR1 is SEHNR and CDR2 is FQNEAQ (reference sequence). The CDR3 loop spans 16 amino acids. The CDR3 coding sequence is TGTGCCAGCAGCTTAGCCTCGGGACAGACCCGCTACGAGCAGTACTTC. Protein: CASSLASGQTRYEQYF.

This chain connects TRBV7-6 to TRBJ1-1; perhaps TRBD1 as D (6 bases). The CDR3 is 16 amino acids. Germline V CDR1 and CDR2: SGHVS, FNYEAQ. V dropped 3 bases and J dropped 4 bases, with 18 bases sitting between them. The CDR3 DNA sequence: TGTGCCAGCAGCTTGGGTTGGCAGAAGGGGGTCACTGAAGCTTTCTTT. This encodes CASSLGWQKGVTEAFF.

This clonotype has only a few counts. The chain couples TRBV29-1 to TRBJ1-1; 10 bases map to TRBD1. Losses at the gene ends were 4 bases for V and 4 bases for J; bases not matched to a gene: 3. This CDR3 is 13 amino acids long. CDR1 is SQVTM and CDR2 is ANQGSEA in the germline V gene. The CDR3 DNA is TGCAGCGTTGCGGGACAGGGGCGCACTGAAGCTTTCTTT. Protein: CSVAGQGRTEAFF.

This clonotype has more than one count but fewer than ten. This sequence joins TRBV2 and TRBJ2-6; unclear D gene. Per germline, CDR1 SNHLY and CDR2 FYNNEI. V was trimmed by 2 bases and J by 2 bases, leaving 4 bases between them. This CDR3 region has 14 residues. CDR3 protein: CASSEHAGANVLTF. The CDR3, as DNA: TGTGCCAGCAGTGAACATGCTGGGGCCAACGTCCTGACTTTC. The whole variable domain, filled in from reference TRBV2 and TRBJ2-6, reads EPEVTQTPSHQVTQMGQEVILRCVPISNHLYFYWYRQILGQKVEFLVSFYNNEISEKSEIFDDQFSVERPDGSNFTLKIRSTKLEDSAMYFCASSEHAGANVLTFGAGSRLTVL.

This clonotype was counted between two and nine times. CDR3 sequence reads: CASSPGGNEQFF. The DNA for the CDR3 is TGTGCCAGCAGTCCAGGGGGCAATGAGCAGTTCTTC. V is TRBV2 and J is TRBJ2-7; 7 bases fit TRBD1. The J call could be wrong; TRBJ2-1 is a better fit for the DNA end. The CDR3 runs to 12 residues. CDR1 is SNHLY and CDR2 is FYNNEI in the germline V gene.

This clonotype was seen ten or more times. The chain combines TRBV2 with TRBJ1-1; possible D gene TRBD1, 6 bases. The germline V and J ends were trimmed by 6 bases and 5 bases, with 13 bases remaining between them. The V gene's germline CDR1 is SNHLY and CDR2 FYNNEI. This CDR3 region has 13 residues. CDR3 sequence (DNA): TGTGCCAGCAGGCAGGGGAGTCGGACTGAAGCTTTCTTT. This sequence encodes CASRQGSRTEAFF.

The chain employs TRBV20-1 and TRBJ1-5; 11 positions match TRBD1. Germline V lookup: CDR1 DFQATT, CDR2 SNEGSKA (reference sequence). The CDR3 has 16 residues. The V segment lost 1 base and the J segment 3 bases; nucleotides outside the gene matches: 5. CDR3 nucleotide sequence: TGCAGTGCTAGAGTTGGGACAGGGGGTTTCAATCAGCCCCAGCATTTT. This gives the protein CSARVGTGGFNQPQHF.

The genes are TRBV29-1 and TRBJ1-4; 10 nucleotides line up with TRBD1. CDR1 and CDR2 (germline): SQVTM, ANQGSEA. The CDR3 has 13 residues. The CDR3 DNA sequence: TGCAGTCGGGACAGGGGTAGGGATGAAAAACTGTTTTTT. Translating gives CSRDRGRDEKLFF.

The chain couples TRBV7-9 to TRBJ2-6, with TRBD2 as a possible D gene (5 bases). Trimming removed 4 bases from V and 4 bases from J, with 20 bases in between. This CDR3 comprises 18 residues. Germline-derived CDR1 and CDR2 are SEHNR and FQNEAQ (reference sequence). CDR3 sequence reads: CASSSESGRGPGANVLTF. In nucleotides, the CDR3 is TGTGCCAGCAGCTCAGAATCGGGAAGAGGACCAGGGGCCAACGTCCTGACTTTC.

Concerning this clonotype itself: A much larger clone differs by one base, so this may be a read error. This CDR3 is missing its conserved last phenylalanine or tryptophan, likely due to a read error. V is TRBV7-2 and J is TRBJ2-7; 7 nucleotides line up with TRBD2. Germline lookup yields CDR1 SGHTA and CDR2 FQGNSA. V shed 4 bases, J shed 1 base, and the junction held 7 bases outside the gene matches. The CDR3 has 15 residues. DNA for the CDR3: TGTGCCAGCAGCTCCGGCGGGAGCTGGTCCTACGAGCAGTACCTC. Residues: CASSSGGSWSYEQYL.

The CDR3 DNA reads as TGTGCCATCATGCGGGGGGAAAGCACAGATACGCAGTATTTT. It specifies CAIMRGESTDTQYF. V usage is TRBV10-3 and J usage is TRBJ2-3, with TRBD2 identical over 8 bases. Trimming cost V 7 bases and J 0 bases; bases outside gene matches: 3. CDR1 and CDR2 from the germline V gene are ENHRY and SYGVKD. This CDR3 spans 14 amino acids.

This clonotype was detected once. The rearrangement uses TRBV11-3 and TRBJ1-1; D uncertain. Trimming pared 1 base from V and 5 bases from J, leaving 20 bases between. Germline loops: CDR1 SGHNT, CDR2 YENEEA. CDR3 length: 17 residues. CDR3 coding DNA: TGTGCCAGCAGCTTAGTGGTCGCGTCCATACGTGAGACTGAAGCTTTCTTT. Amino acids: CASSLVVASIRETEAFF.

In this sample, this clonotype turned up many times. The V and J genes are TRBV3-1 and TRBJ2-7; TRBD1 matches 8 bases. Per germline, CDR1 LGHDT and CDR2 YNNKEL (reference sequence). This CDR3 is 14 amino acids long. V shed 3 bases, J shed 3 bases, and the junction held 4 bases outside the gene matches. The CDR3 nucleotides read TGTGCCAGCAGCCACGGACAGGGTATCTACGAGCAGTACTTC. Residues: CASSHGQGIYEQYF.